A selection of T cell receptor beta chains follows, all from one sample in a study of cytomegalovirus exposure and HLA in healthy donors. Method: immunoSEQ multiplex PCR; TCRdb's copy keeps in-frame clones and lacks some. The repertoire holds over 110,000 clones, roughly nine tenths seen once, with approximately 3% in the top ten. The sequenced sample consisted of PBMCs. The receptors come from a man in his late teens or twenties in good health and CMV-seronegative. Each CDR3 is given with its conserved first and last residue. Fields, in order: V gene, clone size, J gene, D gene, CDR3 protein, CDR3 DNA. D genes are given only for firm matches. Expanded clones are given a class, and other clones once, few, many or no size at all.

TRBV6-1	-	TRBJ2-7	TRBD1	CASSPLKDRDEQYF	TGTGCCAGCAGTCCCTTAAAAGACAGGGACGAGCAGTACTTC
TRBV2	-	TRBJ2-2	-	CASSEVQANTGELFF	TGTGCCAGCAGTGAAGTACAGGCGAACACCGGGGAGCTGTTTTTT
TRBV21-1	-	TRBJ2-4	-	CASSRHFPGTSGAKNIQYF	TGTGCCAGCAGCCGTCACTTCCCCGGGACTAGCGGGGCCAAAAACATTCAGTACTTC
TRBV5-4	-	TRBJ1-6	-	CASSLSAGVYYNSPLHF	TGTGCCAGCAGCCTATCCGCCGGGGTTTACTATAATTCACCCCTCCACTTT
TRBV6-5	-	TRBJ1-1	TRBD1	CASSYSSDRDAEAFF	TGTGCCAGCAGTTACTCGAGCGACAGGGACGCTGAAGCTTTCTTT
TRBV4-1	-	TRBJ1-2	-	CASSLGLANYGYTF	TGCGCCAGCAGCCTCGGACTAGCTAACTATGGCTACACCTTC
TRBV28	-	TRBJ1-1	TRBD1	CASSKDRPNTEAFF	TGTGCCAGCAGTAAGGACAGGCCGAACACTGAAGCTTTCTTT
TRBV20-1	-	TRBJ2-7	-	CSARGEYEQYF	TGCAGTGCCAGGGGAGAATACGAGCAGTACTTC
TRBV6-6	-	TRBJ1-2	TRBD1	CASRPYGQGDYGYTF	TGTGCCAGCAGACCCTACGGACAGGGGGACTATGGCTACACCTTC
TRBV6-5	-	TRBJ2-1	TRBD2	CASSYRGGNEQFF	TGTGCCAGCAGTTACAGGGGAGGGAATGAGCAGTTCTTC
TRBV7-9	-	TRBJ1-2	-	CASSLALDYGYTF	TGTGCCAGCAGCTTAGCGCTTGACTACGGCTACACCTTC
TRBV4-1	-	TRBJ1-1	-	CASSQLTVNTEAFF	TGCGCCAGCAGCCAGTTGACAGTGAACACTGAAGCTTTCTTT
TRBV27	-	TRBJ1-5	-	CASSLSSTPYQPQHF	TGTGCCAGCAGTTTATCGTCCACACCCTATCAGCCCCAGCATTTT
TRBV7-2	-	TRBJ2-3	TRBD2	CASSRSTSGATDTQYF	TGTGCCAGCAGCCGATCGACTAGCGGGGCAACAGATACGCAGTATTTT
TRBV5-1	-	TRBJ1-3	-	CASSLGDSGNTIYF	TGCGCCAGCAGCTTGGGAGATTCTGGAAACACCATATATTTT
TRBV27	-	TRBJ2-7	-	CASSLVGALSHEQYF	TGTGCCAGCAGTTTAGTAGGGGCCCTGTCCCACGAGCAGTACTTC
TRBV9	-	TRBJ2-7	-	CASSVVEETEQYF	TGTGCCAGCAGCGTAGTGGAGGAGACCGAGCAGTACTTC
TRBV4-2	-	TRBJ1-4	-	CASSQAQGTNEKLFF	TGTGCCAGCAGCCAAGCTCAGGGAACTAATGAAAAACTGTTTTTT
TRBV7-6	-	TRBJ1-6	-	CASSLAVEGVSSPLHF	TGTGCCAGCAGCTTAGCGGTGGAAGGGGTCAGTTCACCCCTCCACTTT
TRBV30	once	TRBJ2-3	-	CAWSESGLTQYF	TGTGCCTGGAGTGAGTCCGGACTTACGCAGTATTTT
TRBV7-9	few	TRBJ1-2	-	CASSIGQWYGYTF	TGTGCCAGCAGCATTGGACAGTGGTATGGCTACACCTTC
TRBV14	-	TRBJ2-2	-	CASSQDRGRATGELFF	TGTGCCAGCAGCCAAGACAGGGGACGGGCCACCGGGGAGCTGTTTTTT
TRBV2	once	TRBJ1-1	-	CASSEGSWSAEAFF	TGTGCCAGCAGTGAGGGGAGTTGGAGCGCTGAAGCTTTCTTT
TRBV5-1	-	TRBJ2-5	TRBD2	CASRESGGQQETQYF	TGCGCCAGCAGGGAGAGCGGGGGGCAACAAGAGACCCAGTACTTC
TRBV2	-	TRBJ1-1	TRBD1	CASSRGLNTEAFF	TGTGCCAGCAGCAGGGGGTTGAACACTGAAGCTTTCTTT
TRBV4-1	-	TRBJ2-3	TRBD2	CASSQGASGGPADTQYF	TGCGCCAGCAGCCAAGGTGCTAGCGGGGGGCCGGCCGATACGCAGTATTTT
TRBV11-3	-	TRBJ2-1	TRBD2	CASSERGGLVQFF	TGTGCCAGCAGCGAGCGCGGGGGGCTGGTTCAGTTCTTC
TRBV5-1	-	TRBJ1-2	-	CASSLASSGDGYTF	TGCGCCAGCAGCTTGGCTTCGTCAGGGGATGGCTACACCTTC
TRBV7-9	-	TRBJ2-7	TRBD1	CASSSRDRVYEQYF	TGTGCCAGCAGCTCACGGGACAGAGTCTACGAGCAGTACTTC